This T cell receptor (beta chain) came from a study of blood T cell repertoires in COVID-19 (dated by TCRdb to about 2020). Concerning the study at large: Samples from collaborators originated in the United States, Italy and Spain and spanned both the acute and convalescent phases of COVID-19. The repertoires were released in a freely available public database meant as a resource for research on the immune response to SARS-CoV-2. Samples came from the ongoing ImmuneRACE study (first 160 participants) plus 1,254 subjects from 6 global collaborators. The prospective study material was composed of cDNA or gDNA derived from T cells, B-cell-depleted T cells, or PBMCs. Where HLA class I and class II types were available, the types were taken from metadata supplied by the sample provider, not from assay-based typing. The dataset comprised deeply sampled blood TCRbeta repertoires from subjects exposed to, actively infected with, or recovered from COVID-19. A de-identified subject ID, COVID-19 status, age in years and sex were almost always included in the sample metadata. What the work shows at the level of the full study, not this receptor alone: The amount of clinical and demographic metadata varied by source and participant and was provided uncurated.

Each collaborating institution followed its own protocols to collect whole blood in K2EDTA tubes. For TCRbeta analysis, collaborators shipped samples as frozen whole blood, isolated PBMCs, or DNA extracted from either of those sample types. As encoded in the germline V gene, CDR1 is SGDLS while CDR2 is YYNGEE. V is cut back by 3 bases and J by 6 bases, with 3 bases in the junction unmatched. Measured from the cysteine to the phenylalanine, the CDR3 is 14 residues long. Just the 42-base CDR3 DNA is kept, in frame starting at base 1. The immunoSEQ Assay, a bias-controlled multiplex PCR, was used to amplify TCRbeta CDR3 regions from genomic DNA. The study's own analysis went as follows. The number of nucleated cells in each sample was estimated by amplification of reference gene primers within the assay. To quantify the absolute abundance of each unique TCRbeta CDR3 rearrangement, sequence reads were collapsed and filtered. For each sample, productive Simpson clonality was calculated by taking the square root of Simpson's diversity index across productive rearrangements. In its TCRdb copy, this immuneACCESS table keeps in-frame sequences only and misses some clones. Where compared with another copy, unresolved V genes explain less than half of these, and the others have no known cause. That table is the source of V, J and clone size, and D and trimming were worked out from the DNA. For this sample the table gives tens of thousands of clones, of which 87% were detected only once. The top ten hold approximately 1.9% of the sample.

On this clone itself: This clone's antigen is unknown. Base qualities are not recorded, but no much larger clone differs from it by a single base.

Recombination joined TRBV9 with TRBJ2-2; 9 bases in the middle match TRBD1. What was sequenced was peripheral blood. This receptor was obtained from a middle-aged man with active or convalescent COVID-19. The DNA sequence reads TGTGCCAGCAGCGCCGACAGGGGGGCCGGGGAGCTGTTTTTT. Translated, it reads CASSADRGAGELFF.